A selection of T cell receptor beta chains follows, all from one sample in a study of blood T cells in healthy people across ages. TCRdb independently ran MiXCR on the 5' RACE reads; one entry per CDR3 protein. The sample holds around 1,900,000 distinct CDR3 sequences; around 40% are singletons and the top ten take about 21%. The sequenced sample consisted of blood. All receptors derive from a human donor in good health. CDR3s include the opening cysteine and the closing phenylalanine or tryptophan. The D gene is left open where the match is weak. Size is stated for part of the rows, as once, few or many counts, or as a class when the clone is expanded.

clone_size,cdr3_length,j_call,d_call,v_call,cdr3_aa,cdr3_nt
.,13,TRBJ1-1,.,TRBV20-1,CSAPPWGRTEAFF,TGCAGTGCTCCTCCCTGGGGTCGAACTGAAGCTTTCTTT
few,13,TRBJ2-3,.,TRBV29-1,CSGWTSSTDTQYF,TGCAGCGGATGGACTTCTAGCACAGATACGCAGTATTTT
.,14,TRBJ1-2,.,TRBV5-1,CASSWIDRNYGYTF,TGCGCCAGCAGCTGGATCGACAGAAACTATGGCTACACCTTC
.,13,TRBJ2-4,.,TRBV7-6,CASSPRGANIQYF,TGTGCCAGCAGCCCTCGGGGGGCAAACATTCAGTACTTC
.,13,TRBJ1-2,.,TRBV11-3,CASSLYTTGGYTF,TGTGCCAGCAGCTTATACACGACCGGAGGCTACACCTTC
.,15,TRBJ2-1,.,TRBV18,CASRVGVGADNEQFF,TGTGCCAGCCGGGTTGGGGTCGGGGCCGACAATGAGCAGTTCTTC
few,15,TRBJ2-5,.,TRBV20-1,CSARDWTTVPETQYF,TGCAGTGCTAGAGATTGGACTACCGTCCCAGAGACCCAGTACTTC
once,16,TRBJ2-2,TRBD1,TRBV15,CATSRETGKNTGELFF,TGTGCCACCAGCAGAGAGACAGGGAAGAACACCGGGGAGCTGTTTTTT
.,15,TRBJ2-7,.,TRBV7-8,CASSSRGAKPYEQYF,TGTGCCAGCAGCTCCCGCGGGGCAAAGCCCTACGAGCAGTACTTC
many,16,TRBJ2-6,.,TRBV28,CASSLRGTSGANVLTF,TGTGCCAGCAGCTTGAGAGGGACCTCTGGGGCCAACGTCCTGACTTTC
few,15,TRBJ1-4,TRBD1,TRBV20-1,CSARVRGTVGEKLFF,TGCAGTGCTAGAGTCCGCGGGACAGTAGGCGAAAAACTGTTTTTT
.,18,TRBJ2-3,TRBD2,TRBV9,CASSEGLAGGTSTDAQYF,TGTGCCAGCAGCGAGGGACTAGCGGGGGGGACGAGCACAGATGCGCAGTATTTT
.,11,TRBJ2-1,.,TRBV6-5,CASTYETEQFF,TGTGCCAGCACCTACGAGACAGAGCAGTTCTTC
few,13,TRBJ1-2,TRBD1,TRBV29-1,CSVDPQGVYGYTF,TGCAGCGTTGATCCACAGGGGGTCTATGGCTACACCTTC
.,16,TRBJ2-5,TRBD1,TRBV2,CASSDEDRVLRKRQYF,TGTGCCAGCAGTGATGAAGACAGGGTATTAAGGAAGCGGCAGTACTTC
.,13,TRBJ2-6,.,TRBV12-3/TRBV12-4,CASGIPGANVLTF,TGTGCCAGCGGGATACCTGGGGCCAACGTCCTGACTTTC
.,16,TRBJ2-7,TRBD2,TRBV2,CASQPSGGLDPYEQYF,TGTGCCAGCCAGCCTTCGGGGGGACTAGACCCCTACGAGCAGTACTTC
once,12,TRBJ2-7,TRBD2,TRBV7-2,CASSSSWREEYF,TGTGCCAGCAGCTCCTCCTGGCGGGAGGAGTACTTC
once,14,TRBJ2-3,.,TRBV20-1,CSAREDARADTQYF,TGCAGTGCTAGGGAGGACGCTCGCGCAGATACGCAGTATTTT
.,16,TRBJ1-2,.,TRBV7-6,CASRRVYGGRGHGYTF,TGTGCCAGCAGGCGTGTGTACGGGGGAAGGGGTCATGGCTACACCTTC